One sample yielded the 24 T cell receptor beta chains listed below, sequenced in a study of T cell responses to AZD1222 COVID-19 vaccine. Method: immunoSEQ multiplex PCR; TCRdb's copy keeps in-frame clones and lacks some. The sample contains roughly 120,000 clones, over 75% of which appear only once. This specimen was peripheral blood, taken on day 0 of AZD1222 vaccination. These TCRs come from an adult in good health.

This chain joins TRBV4-1 and TRBJ2-2; a possible D gene is TRBD2 (5 bases). The CDR3 has 14 amino acids. The germline V gene has CDR1 MGHRA and CDR2 YSYEKL. Trimming took 6 bases from V and 1 from J, leaving 9 bases between them. The CDR3 here is CASRLGRNTGELFF. For the CDR3, the DNA is TGCGCCAGCAGGCTAGGGAGGAACACCGGGGAGCTGTTTTTT.

The chain is built from TRBV21-1 and TRBJ2-1; the listed D gene, TRBD1, was not tested against the DNA. TRBV21-1 is labeled a pseudogene. The CDR3 is 15 residues long. The CDR3 spells CASSRNRDRYNEQFF. The CDR3 DNA is TGTGCCAGCAGCCGAAACCGGGACAGGTACAATGAGCAGTTCTTC.

The CDR3 DNA reads as TGTGCCACCAGCAGAGCAGGCACCACAGAGACCCAGTACTTC. Amino acid sequence: CATSRAGTTETQYF. The chain joins TRBV15 to TRBJ2-5, with no clear D. V was pared by 1 base and J by 4 bases, with 10 bases between. The CDR3 totals 14 residues. CDR1 and CDR2 (germline): LNHNV, YYDKDF (reference sequence).

The rearrangement uses TRBV7-9 and TRBJ2-3; 10 bases map to TRBD2. Germline trimming cut 2 bases from V and 5 bases from J; bases unmatched to any gene: 1. Germline lookup yields CDR1 SEHNR and CDR2 FQNEAQ (reference sequence). This CDR3 has 14 residues. The CDR3 loop reads CASSLSGGGDTQYF. The CDR3 nucleotides are TGTGCCAGCAGCTTAAGCGGGGGGGGAGATACGCAGTATTTT.

CDR3 nucleotide sequence: TGTGCCAGCAGTTATACCGGGACAAGCGCTCGTAGCAATCAGCCCCAGCATTTT. As protein: CASSYTGTSARSNQPQHF. V gene TRBV14 combines with J gene TRBJ1-5, with a possible D match to TRBD1 (6 bases). The V gene lost 6 bases and the J gene lost 0 bases, with 21 bases spanning the gap. The germline gives CDR1 SGHDN, CDR2 FVKESK. The length of the CDR3 is 18 residues.

The chain is built from TRBV11-1 and TRBJ2-5; perhaps TRBD1 as D (6 bases). The V gene lost 1 base and the J gene lost 5 bases, with 17 bases spanning the gap. CDR3 size: 16 residues. Germline CDR1 and CDR2: SGHAT and FQDESV (reference sequence). The CDR3 sequence: CASSLESGGEGETQYF. The CDR3 nucleotides read TGTGCCAGCAGCTTAGAATCTGGGGGCGAGGGGGAGACCCAGTACTTC.

V and J are TRBV12-3 or TRBV12-4 and TRBJ2-7; 7 bases fit TRBD2. Trimming removed 3 bases from V and 2 bases from J; junction bases left unmatched: 1. The CDR3 consists of 13 residues. The CDR3 reads CASSFGGAYEQYF. The CDR3 DNA follows: TGTGCCAGCAGTTTTGGGGGGGCCTACGAGCAGTACTTC.

J is TRBJ2-2 and V is TRBV6-5, with 8 nucleotides matching TRBD2. Unmatched junction bases numbered 2, after V lost 8 bases and J lost 3 bases. The CDR3 extends over 13 amino acids. CDR1 and CDR2 (germline): MNHEY, SVGAGI. CDR3 sequence reads: CASSAGDTGELFF. CDR3 nucleotides: TGTGCCAGCTCAGCGGGGGACACCGGGGAGCTGTTTTTT.

V usage is TRBV5-6 and J usage is TRBJ2-2; TRBD2 matches 7 bases. This CDR3 has 18 amino acids. CDR1 is SGHDT and CDR2 is YYEEEE in the germline V gene. Unmatched junction bases numbered 16, after V lost 5 bases and J lost 3 bases. The CDR3 protein is CASRTRDFRGGDTGELFF. CDR3 bases: TGTGCCAGCAGAACACGGGACTTCCGGGGAGGGGACACCGGGGAGCTGTTTTTT.

This rearrangement joins TRBV2 to TRBJ2-7; maybe TRBD1 (6 bases). Germline assignment: CDR1 SNHLY and CDR2 FYNNEI. The CDR3 runs to 14 residues. The germline V and J ends were trimmed by 9 bases and 3 bases, with 18 bases remaining between them. This chain's CDR3 is CASSREGGIYEQYF. Here the CDR3 DNA reads TGTGCCAGTTCTCGAGAAGGGGGAATCTACGAGCAGTACTTC.

The genes are TRBV11-2 and TRBJ2-1, with D perhaps TRBD2 (5 bases). Trimming shortened V by 10 bases and J by 10 bases, and 11 bases separated the two germline ends. Germline V gene data show CDR1 as SGHAT and CDR2 as FQNNGV. The CDR3 has 10 amino acids. CDR3 region: CAIGGGEQFF. The CDR3, as DNA: TGTGCCATCGGTGGAGGCGAGCAGTTCTTC.

In DNA form, the CDR3 reads TGTGCCAGCAGTGAAGCGGAAATTGGGACAGGAGACGGCTACACCTTC. Protein product: CASSEAEIGTGDGYTF. The chain carries TRBV6-1 and TRBJ1-2, with 8 bases aligning to TRBD1. The V and J ends lost 0 bases and 8 bases, in that order; junction bases with no gene match: 11. This CDR3 contains 16 residues. Germline CDR1 and CDR2: MNHNS and SASEGT.

V gene TRBV18 combines with J gene TRBJ1-1; possible D gene TRBD1, 5 bases. Looked up from germline, CDR1 is KGHSH and CDR2 is LQKENI. Trimming removed 6 bases at V and 5 bases at J, with 13 bases between. The CDR3 has 13 residues. The CDR3 nucleotides are TGTGCCAGCTCCCGGGGGTTTGTAACTGAAGCTTTCTTT. Amino acids: CASSRGFVTEAFF.

This clone was seen a single time. J is TRBJ1-1 and V is TRBV28, with TRBD1 as a possible D gene (5 bases). V was shortened by 6 bases and J by 6 bases, with 11 bases between the two germline ends. The V gene's germline CDR1 is MDHEN and CDR2 SYDVKM. There are 12 residues in the CDR3. This CDR3 is CASRKGWAEAFF. CDR3 in DNA: TGTGCCAGCAGGAAGGGGTGGGCTGAAGCTTTCTTT.

The V call is TRBV2, the J call TRBJ2-2, with 7 bases identical to TRBD1. In germline, CDR1 is SNHLY, CDR2 FYNNEI. The CDR3 runs 14 residues. V was pared by 5 bases and J by 6 bases, with 6 bases of the junction left unmatched. The CDR3 DNA reads as TGTGCCAGCAGTAAGACAGGGAGTCCCGGGGAGCTGTTTTTT. It specifies CASSKTGSPGELFF.

This chain connects TRBV5-4 to TRBJ2-1; 8 positions agree with TRBD2. Per the germline V gene, CDR1 is SGHNT and CDR2 is YYREEE (reference sequence). The CDR3 totals 14 residues. V gave up 4 bases and J gave up 0 bases; unmatched junction bases: 0. The CDR3 nucleotides are TGTGCCAGCAGCACTAGCGGCTCCTACAATGAGCAGTTCTTC. Amino acid sequence: CASSTSGSYNEQFF.

The gene calls are TRBV18 and TRBJ2-3; possible D gene TRBD2, 7 bases. CDR1 and CDR2 (germline): KGHSH, LQKENI. The ends were cut back, 4 bases at V and 3 bases at J, with 17 bases in the middle. This CDR3 is 16 amino acids long. The CDR3 reads CASSRSGGRSTDTQYF. The CDR3 coding sequence is TGTGCCAGCTCACGTTCCGGGGGGCGGTCGACAGATACGCAGTATTTT.

The rearrangement joins TRBV28 to TRBJ2-3; D call uncertain. CDR1 and CDR2 (germline): MDHEN, SYDVKM. Trimming stripped 3 bases from V and 5 bases from J, with 9 bases between. The CDR3 length is 13 residues. CDR3 loop: CASSFSQLDTQYF. CDR3 coding DNA: TGTGCCAGCAGTTTCAGTCAGCTAGATACGCAGTATTTT.

Note on this clone: This sample also contains other DNA sequences that code for the same CDR3. This chain links TRBV6-5 with TRBJ1-1, with D unclear. The CDR3 loop spans 13 amino acids. Germline assignment: CDR1 MNHEY and CDR2 SVGAGI. With 3 bases removed from V and 2 bases from J, the gap between germline ends came to 7 bases. CDR3 sequence: CASSYRVNTEAFF. CDR3 DNA: TGTGCCAGCAGTTATCGGGTTAACACTGAAGCTTTCTTT.

The gene calls are TRBV5-1 and TRBJ2-5; 15 bases fit TRBD2. The CDR3 sequence is 18 residues long. The trim removed 4 bases at V and 1 base at J, leaving 8 bases unmatched. The germline V gene has CDR1 SGHRS and CDR2 YFSETQ. CDR3 in amino acids: CASSPGTSGGNPQETQYF. CDR3 sequence (DNA): TGCGCCAGCAGCCCCGGGACTAGCGGGGGGAACCCCCAAGAGACCCAGTACTTC.

The chain joins TRBV6-2 or TRBV6-3 to TRBJ1-2; 7 bases map to TRBD1. Germline CDR1 is MNHEY and CDR2 is SVGEGT. The CDR3 runs 16 residues. With 5 bases clipped from V and 1 base from J, the junction kept 10 bases outside the gene matches. In nucleotides, the CDR3 is TGTGCCAGCAGTCCGCGGACAGGCGCTGTTAACTATGGCTACACCTTC. This translates into CASSPRTGAVNYGYTF.

V gene TRBV18 combines with J gene TRBJ2-7; D not resolved. Trimming stripped 6 bases from V and 4 bases from J, with 19 bases between. CDR3 length equals 15 residues. Per germline, CDR1 KGHSH and CDR2 LQKENI. This chain's CDR3 is CASSSRPDEFYEQYF. The CDR3 nucleotides are TGTGCCAGCTCGTCCCGCCCGGACGAATTTTACGAGCAGTACTTC.

The rearrangement joins TRBV19 to TRBJ2-7; D is possibly TRBD1 (5 bases). V lost 4 bases to trimming and J lost 2 bases, with 15 bases between them. CDR3 length equals 15 residues. From germline, CDR1 is LNHDA and CDR2 SQIVND (reference sequence). The CDR3 sequence is CASSTGKWAAYEQYF. The DNA for the CDR3 is TGTGCCAGTAGTACAGGGAAGTGGGCCGCCTACGAGCAGTACTTC.

Details on this clone: This same CDR3 is encoded by further DNA sequences in the sample. This chain joins TRBV2 and TRBJ1-3, with no clear D. The germline V and J ends were trimmed by 2 bases and 2 bases, with 7 bases remaining between them. Germline V lookup: CDR1 SNHLY, CDR2 FYNNEI. The CDR3 covers 14 residues. The DNA of the CDR3 is TGTGCCAGCAGTGAATACGGGCCTGGAAACACCATATATTTT. Its translation: CASSEYGPGNTIYF.